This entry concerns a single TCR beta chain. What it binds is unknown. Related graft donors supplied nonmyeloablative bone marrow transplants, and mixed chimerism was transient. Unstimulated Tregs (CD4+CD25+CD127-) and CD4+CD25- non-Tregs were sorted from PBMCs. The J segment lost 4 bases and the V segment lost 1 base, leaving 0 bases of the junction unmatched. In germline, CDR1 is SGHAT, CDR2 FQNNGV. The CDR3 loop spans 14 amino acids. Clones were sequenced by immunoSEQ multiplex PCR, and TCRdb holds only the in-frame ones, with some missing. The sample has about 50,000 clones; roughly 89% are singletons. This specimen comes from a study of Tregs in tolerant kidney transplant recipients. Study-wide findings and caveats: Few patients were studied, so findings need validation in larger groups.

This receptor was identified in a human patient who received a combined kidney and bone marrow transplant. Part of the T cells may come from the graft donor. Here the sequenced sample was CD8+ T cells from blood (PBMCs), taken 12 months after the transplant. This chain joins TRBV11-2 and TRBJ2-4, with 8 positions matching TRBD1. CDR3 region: CASSLGTGKNIQYF. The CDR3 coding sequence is TGTGCCAGCAGCTTAGGGACAGGGAAAAACATTCAGTACTTC.